Shown below are 2 T cell receptor beta chains from a single sample sequenced in a study of T cells in Graves' hyperthyroidism and ophthalmopathy (dated by TCRdb to about 2019). Library preparation was by multiplex PCR. TCRdb shows the sequencer as Illumina HiSeq 2000. Amplification of TCR beta CDR3 regions was carried out from RNA transcripts. For the first round of RT-PCR on the TCR CDR3, the HTBI primer set was used together with the Qiagen OneStep RT-PCR kit. TCRdb ran its own pipeline on the public reads, namely fastp trimming at Q25 and MiXCR clone calling, and kept in-frame beta chains. Rows with a matching CDR3 protein are joined into one entry that keeps the most common DNA and genes. Within this sample are under 350,000 distinct CDR3 sequences, with less than 30% of them counted one time only. In total, the top ten clones hold approximately 30% of the sample. The sample consisted of blood. The source is a man aged 35-49 years with Graves' hyperthyroidism that later progressed to Graves' ophthalmopathy.

This chain links TRBV5-1 with TRBJ2-5; TRBD2 might be the D (7 bases). V lost 4 bases and J 1 base, leaving 11 bases between the germline ends. Germline CDR1 reads SGHRS; CDR2 reads YFSETQ. CDR3 length equals 14 residues. The CDR3 DNA is TGCGCCAGCAGCCCCGGGGGGCCCCAAGAGACCCAGTACTTC. Translating gives CASSPGGPQETQYF.

This clonotype was seen at least ten times. The rearrangement uses TRBV18 and TRBJ2-6; unclear D gene. CDR1 and CDR2 (germline): KGHSH, LQKENI. Trimming removed 2 bases at V and 0 bases at J, with 8 bases between. The CDR3 covers 16 residues. CDR3 sequence (DNA): TGTGCCAGCTCACCATTCGCAGACTCTGGGGCCAACGTCCTGACTTTC. Translating it yields CASSPFADSGANVLTF.